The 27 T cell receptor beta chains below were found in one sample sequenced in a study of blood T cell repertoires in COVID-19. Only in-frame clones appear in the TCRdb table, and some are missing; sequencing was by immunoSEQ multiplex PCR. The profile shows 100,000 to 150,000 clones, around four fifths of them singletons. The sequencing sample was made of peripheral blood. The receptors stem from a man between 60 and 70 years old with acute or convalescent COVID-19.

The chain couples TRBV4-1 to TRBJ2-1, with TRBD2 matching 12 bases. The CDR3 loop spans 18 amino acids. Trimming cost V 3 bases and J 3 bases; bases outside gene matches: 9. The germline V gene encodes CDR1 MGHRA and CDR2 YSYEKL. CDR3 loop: CASSHRLAGGPVYNEQFF. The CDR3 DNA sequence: TGCGCCAGCAGCCACCGTCTAGCGGGAGGGCCGGTCTACAATGAGCAGTTCTTC.

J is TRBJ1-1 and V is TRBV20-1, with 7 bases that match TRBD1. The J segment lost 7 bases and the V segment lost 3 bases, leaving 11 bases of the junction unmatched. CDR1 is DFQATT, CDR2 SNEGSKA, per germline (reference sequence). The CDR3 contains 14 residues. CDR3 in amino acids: CSASLQGILVEAFF. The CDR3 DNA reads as TGCAGTGCTAGTCTACAGGGGATCTTGGTTGAAGCTTTCTTT.

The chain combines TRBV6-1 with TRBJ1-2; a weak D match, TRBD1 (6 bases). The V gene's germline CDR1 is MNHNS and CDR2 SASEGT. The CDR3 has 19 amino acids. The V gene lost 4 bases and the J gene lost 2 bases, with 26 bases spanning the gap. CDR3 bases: TGTGCCAGCAGTGCCACGCAATTGGCACAGGGTGGCCCCAACTATGGCTACACCTTC. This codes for CASSATQLAQGGPNYGYTF.

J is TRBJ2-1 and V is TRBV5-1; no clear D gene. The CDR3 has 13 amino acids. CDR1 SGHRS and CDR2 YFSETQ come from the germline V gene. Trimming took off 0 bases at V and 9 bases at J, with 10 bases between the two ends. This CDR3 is CASSLVLTSEQFF. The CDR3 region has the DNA TGCGCCAGCAGCTTGGTACTGACTTCTGAGCAGTTCTTC. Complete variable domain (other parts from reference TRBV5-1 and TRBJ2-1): KAGVTQTPRYLIKTRGQQVTLSCSPISGHRSVSWYQQTPGQGLQFLFEYFSETQRNKGNFPGRFSGRQFSNSRSEMNVSTLELGDSALYLCASSLVLTSEQFFGPGTRLTVL.

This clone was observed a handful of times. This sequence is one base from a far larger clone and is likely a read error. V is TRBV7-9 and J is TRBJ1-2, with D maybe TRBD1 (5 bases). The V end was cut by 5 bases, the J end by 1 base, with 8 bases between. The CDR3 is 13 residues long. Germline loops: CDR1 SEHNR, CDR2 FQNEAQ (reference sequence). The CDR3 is CASSHGGNYGYTF. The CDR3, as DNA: TGTGCCAGCAGCCACGGGGGTAACTATGGCTACACCTTC.

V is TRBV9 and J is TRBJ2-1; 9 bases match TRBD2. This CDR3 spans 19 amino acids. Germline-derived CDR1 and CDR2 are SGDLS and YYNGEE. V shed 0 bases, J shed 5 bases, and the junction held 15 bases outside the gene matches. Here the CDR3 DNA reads TGTGCCAGCAGCGTAGAGGGACTAGCACGAATAGAAATCGACAATGAGCAGTTCTTC. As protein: CASSVEGLARIEIDNEQFF.

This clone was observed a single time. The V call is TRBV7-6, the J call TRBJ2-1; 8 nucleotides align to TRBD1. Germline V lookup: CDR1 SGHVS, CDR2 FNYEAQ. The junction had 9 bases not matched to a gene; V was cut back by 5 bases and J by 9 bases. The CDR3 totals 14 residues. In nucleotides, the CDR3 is TGTGCCAGCAGCCCCTTCGGACAGGGTTTTGAGCAGTTCTTC. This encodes CASSPFGQGFEQFF.

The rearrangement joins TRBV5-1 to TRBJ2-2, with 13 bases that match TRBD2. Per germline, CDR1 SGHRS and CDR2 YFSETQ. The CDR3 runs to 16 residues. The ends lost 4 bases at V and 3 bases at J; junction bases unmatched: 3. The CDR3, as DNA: TGCGCCAGCAGCGGGACTAGCGGGGTTTACACCGGGGAGCTGTTTTTT. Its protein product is CASSGTSGVYTGELFF.

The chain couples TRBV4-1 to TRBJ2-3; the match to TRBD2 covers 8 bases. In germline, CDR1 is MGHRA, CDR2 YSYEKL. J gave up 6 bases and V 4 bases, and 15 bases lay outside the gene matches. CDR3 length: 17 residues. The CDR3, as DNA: TGCGCCAGCAGCCCCCTACTTTCCCGGGGGGGGCGGGATACGCAGTATTTT. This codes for CASSPLLSRGGRDTQYF.

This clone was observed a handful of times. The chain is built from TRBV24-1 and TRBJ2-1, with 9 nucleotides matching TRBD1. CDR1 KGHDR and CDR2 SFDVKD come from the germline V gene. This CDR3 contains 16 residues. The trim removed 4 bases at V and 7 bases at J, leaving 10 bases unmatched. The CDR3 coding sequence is TGTGCCACCAGTGAGAACAGGGGGCGCGGTGGGAATGAGCAGTTCTTC. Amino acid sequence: CATSENRGRGGNEQFF.

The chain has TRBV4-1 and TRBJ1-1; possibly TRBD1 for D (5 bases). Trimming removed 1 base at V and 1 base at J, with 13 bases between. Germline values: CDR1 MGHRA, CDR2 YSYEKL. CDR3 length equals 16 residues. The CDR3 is CASSQVPYTGNTEAFF. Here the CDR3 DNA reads TGCGCCAGCAGCCAAGTCCCTTACACAGGGAACACTGAAGCTTTCTTT.

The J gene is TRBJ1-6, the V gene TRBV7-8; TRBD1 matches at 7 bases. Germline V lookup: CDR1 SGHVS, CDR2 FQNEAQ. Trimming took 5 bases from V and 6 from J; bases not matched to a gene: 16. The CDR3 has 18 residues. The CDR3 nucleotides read TGTGCCAGCAGCCCTATCCTACAGAGGGGGCGGGTTAATTCACCCCTCCACTTT. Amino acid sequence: CASSPILQRGRVNSPLHF.

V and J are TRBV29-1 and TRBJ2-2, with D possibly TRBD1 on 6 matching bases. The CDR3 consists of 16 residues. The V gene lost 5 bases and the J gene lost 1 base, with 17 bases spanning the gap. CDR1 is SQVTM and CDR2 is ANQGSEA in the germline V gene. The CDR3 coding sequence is TGCAGCGTTAAAACCGGGACACTAGGGAACACCGGGGAGCTGTTTTTT. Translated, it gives CSVKTGTLGNTGELFF.

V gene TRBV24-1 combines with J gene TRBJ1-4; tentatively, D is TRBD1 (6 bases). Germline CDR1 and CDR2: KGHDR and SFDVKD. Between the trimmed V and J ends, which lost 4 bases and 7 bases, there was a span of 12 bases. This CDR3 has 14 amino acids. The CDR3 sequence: CATSDSRQVEKLFF. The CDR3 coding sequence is TGTGCCACCAGTGACTCCCGACAGGTTGAAAAACTGTTTTTT.

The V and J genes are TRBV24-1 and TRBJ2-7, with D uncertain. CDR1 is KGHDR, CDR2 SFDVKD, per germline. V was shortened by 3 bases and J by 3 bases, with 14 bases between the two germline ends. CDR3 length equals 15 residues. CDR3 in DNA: TGTGCCACCAGTGATCCGCGACAAGTAGGCTACGAGCAGTACTTC. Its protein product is CATSDPRQVGYEQYF.

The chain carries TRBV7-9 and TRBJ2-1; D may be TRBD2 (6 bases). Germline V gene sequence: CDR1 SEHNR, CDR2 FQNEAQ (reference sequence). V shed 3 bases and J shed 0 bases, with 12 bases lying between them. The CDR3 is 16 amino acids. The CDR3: CASSFSISGSYNEQFF. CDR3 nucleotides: TGTGCCAGCAGCTTCTCTATTAGCGGCTCCTACAATGAGCAGTTCTTC.

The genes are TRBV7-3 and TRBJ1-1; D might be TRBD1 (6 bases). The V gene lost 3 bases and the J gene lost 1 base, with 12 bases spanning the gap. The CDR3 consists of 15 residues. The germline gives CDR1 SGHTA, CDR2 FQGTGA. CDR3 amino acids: CASSFSLQGNTEAFF. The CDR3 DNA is TGTGCCAGCAGCTTTTCTTTACAGGGGAACACTGAAGCTTTCTTT.

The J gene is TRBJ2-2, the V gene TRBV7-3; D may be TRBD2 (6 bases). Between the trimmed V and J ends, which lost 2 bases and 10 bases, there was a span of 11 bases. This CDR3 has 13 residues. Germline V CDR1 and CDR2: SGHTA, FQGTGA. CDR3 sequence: CASSLGGAVELFF. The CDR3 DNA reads TGTGCCAGCAGCTTAGGAGGGGCAGTGGAGCTGTTTTTT.

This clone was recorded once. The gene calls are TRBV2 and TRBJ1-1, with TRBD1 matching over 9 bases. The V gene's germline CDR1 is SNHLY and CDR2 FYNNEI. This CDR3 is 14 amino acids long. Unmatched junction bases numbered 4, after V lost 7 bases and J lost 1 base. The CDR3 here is CASMKDRGNTEAFF. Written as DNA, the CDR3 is TGTGCCAGCATGAAGGACAGGGGGAACACTGAAGCTTTCTTT.

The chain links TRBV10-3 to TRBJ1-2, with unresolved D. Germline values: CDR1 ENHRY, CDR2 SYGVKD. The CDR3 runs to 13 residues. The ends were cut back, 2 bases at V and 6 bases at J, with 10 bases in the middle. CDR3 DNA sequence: TGTGCCATCAGTGAGACGGGTACGGATGGCTACACCTTC. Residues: CAISETGTDGYTF.

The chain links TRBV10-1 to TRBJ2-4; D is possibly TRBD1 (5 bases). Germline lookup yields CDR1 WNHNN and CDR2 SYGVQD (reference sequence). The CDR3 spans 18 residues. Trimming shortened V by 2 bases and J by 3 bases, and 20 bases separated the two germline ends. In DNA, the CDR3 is TGCGCCAGCAGTGAGCCCATCCCCACCAGGGATGGCAAAAACATTCAGTACTTC. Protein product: CASSEPIPTRDGKNIQYF.

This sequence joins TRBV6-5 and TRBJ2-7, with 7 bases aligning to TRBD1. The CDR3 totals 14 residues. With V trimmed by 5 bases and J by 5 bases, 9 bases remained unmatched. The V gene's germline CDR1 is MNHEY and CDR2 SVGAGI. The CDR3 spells CASSTRRQGDEQYF. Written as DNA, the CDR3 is TGTGCCAGCAGTACCAGGCGACAGGGAGACGAGCAGTACTTC.

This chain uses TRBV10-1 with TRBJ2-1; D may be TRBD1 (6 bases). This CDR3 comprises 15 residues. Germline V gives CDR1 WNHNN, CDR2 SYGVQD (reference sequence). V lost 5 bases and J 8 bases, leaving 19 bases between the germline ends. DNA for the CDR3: TGCGCCAGCAGTAATGGGGGTACGACAGGCCATGAGCAGTTCTTC. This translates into CASSNGGTTGHEQFF.

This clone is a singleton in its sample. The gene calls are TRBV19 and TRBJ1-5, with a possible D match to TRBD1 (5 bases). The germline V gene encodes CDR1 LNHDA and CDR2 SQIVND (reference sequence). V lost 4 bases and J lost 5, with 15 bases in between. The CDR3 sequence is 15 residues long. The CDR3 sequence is CASSTHQGIDQPQHF. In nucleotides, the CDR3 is TGTGCCAGTAGTACCCACCAGGGTATAGATCAGCCCCAGCATTTT.

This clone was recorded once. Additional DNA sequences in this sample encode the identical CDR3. The CDR3 nucleotides read TGTGCCAGCAGTTACACCGGACAGGGCTCTGGCTACACCTTC. It encodes CASSYTGQGSGYTF. V usage is TRBV6-5 and J usage is TRBJ1-2, with 8 positions matching TRBD1. Germline V gene lookup returns CDR1 MNHEY and CDR2 SVGAGI. The CDR3 length is 14 residues. V lost 2 bases, J lost 7 bases, and 6 bases stayed unmatched.

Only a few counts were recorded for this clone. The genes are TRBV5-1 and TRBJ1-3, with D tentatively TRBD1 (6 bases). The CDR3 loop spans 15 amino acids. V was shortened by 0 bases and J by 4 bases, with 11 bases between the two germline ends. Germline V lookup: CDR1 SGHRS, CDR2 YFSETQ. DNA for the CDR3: TGCGCCAGCAGCTTGGGCCAGGGGCAAGGAAACACCATATATTTT. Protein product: CASSLGQGQGNTIYF.

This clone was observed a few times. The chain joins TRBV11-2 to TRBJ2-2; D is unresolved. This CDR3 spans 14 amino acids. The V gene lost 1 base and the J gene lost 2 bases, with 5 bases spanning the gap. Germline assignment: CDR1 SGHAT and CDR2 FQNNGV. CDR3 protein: CASSLASNTGELFF. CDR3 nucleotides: TGTGCCAGCAGCTTAGCCAGTAACACCGGGGAGCTGTTTTTT.